Listed below are T cell receptor beta chains from one sample, sequenced in a study of PD-1 blockade in classical Hodgkin lymphoma. Produced via immunoSEQ multiplex PCR; TCRdb's table is partial and in-frame only. The sample includes more than 60,000 clones, about 88% of them seen just once. This sample comprised peripheral blood mononuclear cells (PBMCs), obtained at baseline. These receptors were collected from a human donor with classical Hodgkin lymphoma. Each CDR3 is given with its conserved first and last residue. D genes are given only for firm matches.

>TRBJ2-1|TRBD1|TRBV4-2
CASSQEDRDLYNEQFF
TGTGCCAGCAGCCAAGAAGACAGGGATCTCTACAATGAGCAGTTCTTC
>TRBJ2-7|.|TRBV5-4
CASSLGVGAMSYEQYF
TGTGCCAGCAGCTTGGGGGTGGGGGCGATGTCCTACGAGCAGTACTTC
>TRBJ2-7|.|TRBV5-6
CASSLDRDTYEQYF
TGTGCCAGCAGCTTGGATAGGGACACCTACGAGCAGTACTTC
>TRBJ1-2|.|TRBV29-1
CSVSSQGQPGGDGYTF
TGCAGCGTTTCTTCTCAGGGACAACCCGGGGGAGATGGCTACACCTTC
>TRBJ1-3|.|TRBV7-3
CASSLTSIYF
TGTGCCAGCAGCTTAACCTCCATATATTTT
>TRBJ2-2|TRBD2|TRBV6-6
CASKIAGGELFF
TGTGCCAGCAAAATAGCGGGCGGGGAGCTGTTTTTT
>TRBJ2-5|.|TRBV28
CASRPRTKETQYF
TGTGCCAGCAGGCCCCGGACAAAAGAGACCCAGTACTTC
>TRBJ2-1|.|TRBV27
CASRYRLSHNEQFF
TGTGCCAGCAGATATCGACTATCCCACAATGAGCAGTTCTTC
>TRBJ2-2|.|TRBV19
CASSKAGELFF
TGTGCCAGTAGTAAGGCCGGGGAGCTGTTTTTT
>TRBJ2-1|TRBD2|TRBV7-6
CASSLNQRGYNEQFF
TGTGCCAGCAGCTTAAACCAGCGGGGCTACAATGAGCAGTTCTTC
>TRBJ2-1|.|TRBV21-1
CASSPQGGRGNEQFF
TGTGCCAGCAGCCCCCAGGGCGGGAGGGGCAATGAGCAGTTCTTC